The clone carrying this T cell receptor beta chain was recorded at least ten times. A patient was excluded if there was uncontrolled infection, other autoimmune disease, pregnancy or lactation. TCR beta CDR3 sequences were amplified from RNA transcripts. The HTBI primer set was used in a first-round RT-PCR of the TCR CDR3. TCRdb re-analysed the multiplex PCR reads in MiXCR, keeping a single row per CDR3 protein. The sample lists 450,000 to 550,000 distinct CDR3 sequences, approximately 25% occurring once. CDR3 length: 10 amino acids. CDR1 is DFQATT, CDR2 SNEGSKA, per germline (reference sequence). V shed 5 bases and J shed 2 bases, with 3 bases lying between them. This record comes from a study of T cells in Graves' hyperthyroidism and ophthalmopathy.

Sequencing was performed on blood. This clonotype was sampled from a woman aged 25 to 39 with Graves' ophthalmopathy. V and J are TRBV20-1 and TRBJ1-2; the D is unclear. Here the CDR3 DNA reads TGCAGTGCTCGGAACTATGGCTACACCTTC. Protein: CSARNYGYTF.